This entry concerns a single T cell receptor beta chain. Per the germline V gene, CDR1 is DFQATT and CDR2 is SNEGSKA (reference sequence). The CDR3 contains 13 residues. Trimming took off 0 bases at V and 11 bases at J, with 16 bases between the two ends. Combining a sample-barcoded 5' primer with a J-beta primer mix, a second PCR ran for about 6 to 11 cycles. TCRdb reprocessed the 5' RACE reads with MiXCR, giving one entry per CDR3 protein. The table includes hundreds of thousands of distinct CDR3 sequences, around half detected once. Every participating donor contributed around 9.5 milliliters of peripheral blood through a draw. The data derive from a study of blood T cells in healthy people across ages.

This receptor was taken from a woman aged 55 to 70 in good health. V gene TRBV20-1 combines with J gene TRBJ2-5; D is uncertain. What was sequenced was blood. The DNA of the CDR3 is TGCAGTGCTAGAGATCGGGTAGGAATAAAGCAGTACTTC. Its translation: CSARDRVGIKQYF.